This T cell receptor (beta chain) originates from a study of spatial heterogeneity in lung cancer. The wider study: Raw sequencing reads included, on average, more than nine appearances of each unique TCR and UMI combination.

Unique molecular identifiers tagged every individual TCR cDNA molecule. TCRdb independently ran MiXCR on the 5' RACE reads; one entry per CDR3 protein. The sample records 45,000 to 55,000 distinct CDR3 sequences, about 5.8% being singletons. This clonotype showed up many times. Its antigen is undetermined. Stated time point: sample taken at primary tumor resection. No cell sorting; template was whole RNA from tumor, lung tissue or PBMC. Patients with untreated early-stage non-small cell lung cancer, numbering around 71, were the donors. The germline CDR1 and CDR2 sequences are SNHLY and FYNNEI. The CDR3 totals 16 residues. The junction had 14 bases not matched to a gene; V was cut back by 5 bases and J by 5 bases. Study-wide findings and caveats: At resection, ubiquitous expanded tumor TCRs appeared in blood more than at follow-up.

Specimen: PBMCs, collected at surgery. The sequence came from a male donor with early-stage non-small cell lung cancer. The chain combines TRBV2 with TRBJ2-5; 7 bases fit TRBD1. CDR3 amino acids: CASSPRVDRDSETQYF. The DNA for the CDR3 is TGTGCCAGCAGTCCAAGGGTCGACAGGGATTCGGAGACCCAGTACTTC.